This T cell receptor beta chain emerged from a study of T-cell memory formation after mild COVID-19 listed by TCRdb under 2021. Regarding the study in general: TCR sequence clusters from the two donors were largely donor specific. The cohort comprised two young, previously healthy adult volunteers, one female and one male. T-cell clones expanding and contracting after mild COVID-19 in a couple of donors were tracked by longitudinal TCRalpha and TCRbeta repertoire sequencing.

About this clonotype: Its antigen is not yet known. No per-base quality is available; no much larger clone lies one base away.

The investigation overall reported the following: Contracting CD4+ clones appeared mostly in the CM and EM memory subsets, whereas CD8+ clones were enriched in EMRA. Some responding clones were found in pre-infection memory, which suggests that pre-existing cross-reactive memory T cells took part in the SARS-CoV-2 response. The study included only two mild cases, and larger cohorts that include severe cases with pre-infection samples were judged to be necessary. Clones contracting from day 15 to 85 had balanced CD4/CD8 phenotypes, while a second wave expanding from day 15 to 37 was biased towards CD4+. Whether the second-wave clones peaking on day 37 were SARS-CoV-2 specific was not confirmed.

Germline trimming amounts to 3 bases on V and 6 bases on J, with 19 as the count of junction bases outside the gene matches. From cysteine to phenylalanine, the CDR3 is 18 amino acids long. Solely the CDR3 DNA is kept, with 54 bases framed from the first base. From the germline V gene, CDR1 is SGHRS and CDR2 is YFSETQ. PBMCs were isolated by Ficoll-Paque density gradient centrifugation. TCRdb lists the instrument as Illumina NovaSeq 6000. TCRalpha and TCRbeta cDNA libraries were constructed by 5'RACE with constant-segment primers, with sample barcodes and unique molecular identifiers being introduced. RNA was extracted from every sample with Trizol reagent. The libraries were amplified in two PCR steps, and the second step added a second sample barcode and Illumina TruSeq adapters. Libraries were sequenced on an Illumina NovaSeq with 2 x 150 bp paired-end reads. From the authors' description of their analysis: Reads were demultiplexed and collapsed into UMI-guided consensus sequences with migec v1.2.7. With mixcr v2.1.11, UMI consensuses were aligned to TRA and TRB V and J templates and assembled into clonotypes. A clonotype was counted as expanded or contracted only if both edgeR and NoisET called the change significant, with noise models trained on biological replicates. For edgeR calls, the thresholds were a false discovery rate-adjusted p below 0.01 and a log2 fold-change of 1. As an exploratory analysis of dynamics, max-normalized trajectories of the 1000 most abundant clonotypes were examined by PCA with hierarchical clustering. Separately sequenced CD4+ and CD8+ repertoires were used to assign a CD4 or CD8 phenotype to each responding clone. TCRdb trimmed public reads at Q25 via fastp, called clones via MiXCR and kept in-frame beta chains. Each record represents a unique CDR3 protein, reported with the most common genes and DNA among its rows. None of the V and J calls come from the authors' own analysis; TCRdb made them. For this sample there are 550,000 to 600,000 distinct CDR3 sequences; approximately 15% appear just once. The leading ten clones occupy just over 8% of the sample.

This receptor was taken from an adult woman who had mild COVID-19 (a few samples of this study predate the infection). The sample titles of this study are shuffled in the database, so cell type and time point are left out; the donor was told from shared clones. The rearranged segments are TRBV5-1 and TRBJ2-7, with TRBD2 identical over 9 junction bases. Material: PBMCs or a T cell subset sorted from them (not recorded which). The DNA reads TGCGCCAGCAGCTGGAGGGCTCTAAGCGGGGGGCCTCCTCTCGAGCAGTACTTC. This codes for CASSWRALSGGPPLEQYF.